This record covers a single T cell receptor beta chain. Its cognate antigen is unknown. Blood sampling took place at baseline, cycle 4 day 1, and cycle 7 day 1. These data belong to a study of OX40 agonist ivuxolimab in advanced cancers. Study summary: The dose-escalation cohort was over 65% male, with a mean age of about 60 years, ranging about 23 to 90. Study-level findings and limits: Dosing at 0.1 to 3.0 mg/kg was accompanied by clonal expansion of CD4+ and CD8+ blood T cells by week 6.

The CDR3 length is 13 residues. V gave up 7 bases and J gave up 8 bases; unmatched junction bases: 8. The germline gives CDR1 SNHLY, CDR2 FYNNEI. Assay used: immunoSEQ multiplex PCR; TCRdb lists only in-frame clones, some missing. The sample carries about 58,000 clones, about 76% recorded once. The chain links TRBV2 to TRBJ1-1; 9 nucleotides line up with TRBD1. Source: CD4+ or CD8+ T cells sorted from blood, taken in a trial of the OX40 agonist ivuxolimab. The sequence was collected from an adult with an advanced solid tumor such as melanoma, head and neck, liver or kidney cancer. The CDR3 nucleotides read TGTGCCAGCAACCCGGGACAGGGTGGAGAAGCTTTCTTT. This codes for CASNPGQGGEAFF.